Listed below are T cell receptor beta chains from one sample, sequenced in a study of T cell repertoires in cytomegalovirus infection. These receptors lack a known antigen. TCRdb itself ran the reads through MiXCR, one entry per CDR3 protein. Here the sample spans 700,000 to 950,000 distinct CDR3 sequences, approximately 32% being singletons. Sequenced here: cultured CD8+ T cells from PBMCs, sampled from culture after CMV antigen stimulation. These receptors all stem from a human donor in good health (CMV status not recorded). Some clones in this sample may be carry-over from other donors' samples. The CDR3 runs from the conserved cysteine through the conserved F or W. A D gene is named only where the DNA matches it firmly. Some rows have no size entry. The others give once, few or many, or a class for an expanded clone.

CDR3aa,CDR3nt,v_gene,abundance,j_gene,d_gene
CASSQARKFEQYF,TGTGCCAGCAGCCAAGCCAGGAAGTTCGAGCAGTACTTC,TRBV14,once,TRBJ2-7,.
CASSRGLAGEQFF,TGTGCCAGCAGCAGGGGACTAGCGGGTGAGCAGTTCTTC,TRBV13,.,TRBJ2-1,TRBD2
CASSLVGGAGEAFF,TGTGCCAGCAGCTTAGTAGGGGGCGCCGGTGAAGCTTTCTTT,TRBV7-2,.,TRBJ1-1,TRBD1
CASSVGATTGYTF,TGTGCCAGCAGCGTAGGGGCCACCACCGGCTACACCTTC,TRBV9,.,TRBJ1-2,.
CASSGSRPHQPQHF,TGTGCCAGCAGTGGAAGCAGGCCGCATCAGCCCCAGCATTTT,TRBV7-9,.,TRBJ1-5,.
CASTLKEYTEAFF,TGTGCCAGCACCCTGAAGGAGTACACTGAAGCTTTCTTT,TRBV6-1,many,TRBJ1-1,.
CASSEYSRRTFF,TGTGCCAGCAGTGAATATTCGCGGAGGACTTTCTTT,TRBV25-1,few,TRBJ1-1,.
CASSALDSGYQPQHF,TGTGCCAGCAGTGCACTGGACAGCGGCTATCAGCCCCAGCATTTT,TRBV12-3/TRBV12-4,few,TRBJ1-5,.
CASSQDLTGDSYNEQFF,TGTGCCAGCAGCCAAGATCTGACAGGGGATTCCTACAATGAGCAGTTCTTC,TRBV3-1,few,TRBJ2-1,TRBD1
CASSLIFDSTEAFF,TGTGCCAGCAGTTTAATTTTCGACAGTACTGAAGCTTTCTTT,TRBV27,.,TRBJ1-1,.
CSVDGVPDTQYF,TGCAGCGTTGACGGGGTCCCAGATACGCAGTATTTT,TRBV29-1,.,TRBJ2-3,.
CASSFSYSPLHF,TGTGCCAGCAGCTTTTCATATTCACCCCTCCACTTT,TRBV7-2,.,TRBJ1-6,.
CASSHRTAQNIQYF,TGTGCCAGCAGCCATCGGACAGCCCAAAACATTCAGTACTTC,TRBV27,.,TRBJ2-4,.
CVSRAFGGPDGNEQFF,TGTGTCAGCAGGGCCTTTGGGGGGCCCGATGGCAATGAGCAGTTCTTC,TRBV7-2,once,TRBJ2-1,.
CASSASTGEVNYGYTF,TGTGCCAGCAGTGCCTCGACAGGGGAGGTCAACTATGGCTACACCTTC,TRBV27,.,TRBJ1-2,TRBD1
CATQGYNEQFF,TGTGCCACACAGGGCTACAATGAGCAGTTCTTC,TRBV24-1,few,TRBJ2-1,.
CASSLSGLAGDPETQYF,TGTGCCAGCAGTTTATCGGGACTAGCGGGGGACCCTGAGACCCAGTACTTC,TRBV27,.,TRBJ2-5,TRBD2
CASSYLLTSRETQYF,TGTGCCAGCAGTTACCTTCTGACCTCGAGGGAGACCCAGTACTTC,TRBV6-6,few,TRBJ2-5,.
CASSDSSGGANEQFF,TGTGCCAGCAGTGACTCTAGCGGGGGGGCCAATGAGCAGTTCTTC,TRBV6-4,medium-sized,TRBJ2-1,TRBD2
CASSTDRESPETQYF,TGTGCCAGCAGCACCGACAGGGAGAGCCCGGAGACCCAGTACTTC,TRBV6-8,.,TRBJ2-5,TRBD1
CATSGSGFYGYTF,TGTGCCACCAGTGGCAGCGGATTCTATGGCTACACCTTC,TRBV15,.,TRBJ1-2,.
CASSPGAGKCNEQFF,TGTGCCAGCAGCCCGGGGGCGGGGAAATGCAATGAGCAGTTCTTC,TRBV6-5,.,TRBJ2-1,.
CATSETGGTYNEQFF,TGTGCCACCAGTGAGACAGGGGGGACCTACAATGAGCAGTTCTTC,TRBV24-1,few,TRBJ2-1,TRBD1
CASSYLGSTDTQYF,TGTGCCAGCAGTTACCTGGGGAGCACAGATACGCAGTATTTT,TRBV6-2/TRBV6-3,many,TRBJ2-3,.
CSGWTGEINQPQHF,TGCAGCGGGTGGACAGGAGAAATCAATCAGCCCCAGCATTTT,TRBV29-1,few,TRBJ1-5,TRBD1